Following are 8 T cell receptor beta chains from one sample sequenced in a study of regulatory T cells in long-lasting Graves disease. Indicated time point: newly diagnosed GD, antithyroid drugs for less than 3 months. After RNA was extracted from PBMCs, the TCR library was made from it. CDR3-region Arm-PCR and iRepertoire HTBI primers produced the TCR beta libraries. A single record per CDR3 protein comes from TCRdb applying MiXCR to the multiplex PCR reads. The sample has some 500,000 distinct CDR3 sequences, roughly 14% seen once. Another study also made use of these data, one on T cells in Graves' hyperthyroidism and ophthalmopathy.

Material: peripheral blood mononuclear cells (PBMCs), obtained at new diagnosis, from a patient treated with antithyroid drugs. The origin of the receptors is a man between 25 and 39 years old with Graves disease.

For this clonotype: One junction end does not reproduce the germline sequence, and a read error may be involved. The rearrangement links TRBV5-4 to TRBJ1-3, with 8 bases fitting TRBD1. Germline loops: CDR1 SGHNT, CDR2 YYREEE (reference sequence). There are 16 residues in the CDR3. This CDR3 reads CASRPTLTGDGNTIYF. The CDR3 region has the DNA TGTGCCAGCAGGCCGACTTTGACAGGGGACGGAAACACCATATACTTT. Looking up the rest from reference TRBV5-4 and TRBJ1-3 gives the full variable domain: ETGVTQSPTHLIKTRGQQVTLRCSSQSGHNTVSWYQQALGQGPQFIFQYYREEENGRGNFPPRFSGLQFPNYSSELNVNALELDDSALYLCASRPTLTGDGNTIYFGEGSWLTVV.

About this clonotype: Just one base apart from a much larger clone, this may be a read error. The rearrangement links TRBV5-1 to TRBJ2-3; no reliable D call. Per the germline V gene, CDR1 is SGHRS and CDR2 is YFSETQ. The V end was cut by 7 bases, the J end by 0 bases, with 15 bases between. The CDR3 runs to 15 residues. The CDR3 region has the DNA TGCGCCAGCGGCCGCCAGGCTACTAGCACAGATACGCAGTATTTT. Protein product: CASGRQATSTDTQYF.

This clonotype was observed at least ten times. The chain carries TRBV5-1 and TRBJ2-7; perhaps TRBD2 as D (6 bases). This CDR3 comprises 17 residues. The V and J ends lost 4 bases and 2 bases respectively, with 22 bases between them. Per germline, CDR1 SGHRS and CDR2 YFSETQ. Here the CDR3 reads CASSRIGTRDSPYEQYF. DNA for the CDR3: TGCGCCAGCAGCCGAATTGGTACCCGGGACTCCCCCTACGAGCAGTACTTC.

A word on this clonotype: A read error may explain this, as a much larger clone is one base away. V and J are TRBV6-2 or TRBV6-3 and TRBJ1-1; no clear D gene. CDR1 is MNHEY and CDR2 is SVGEGT in the germline V gene. This CDR3 is built from 15 residues. The V end lost 5 bases, the J end lost 10 bases, and 23 bases lay between the germline ends. CDR3 DNA: TGTGCCAGCAGTCCCAACTTCCTTCGACGGGGTACAGCTTTCTTT. Translated, it gives CASSPNFLRRGTAFF.

There are many counts of this clonotype. V usage is TRBV12-3 or TRBV12-4 and J usage is TRBJ1-4; D is unclear. Trimming shortened V by 0 bases and J by 8 bases, and 13 bases separated the two germline ends. The CDR3 runs 15 residues. CDR3 region: CASSLAAPQVEKLFF. In DNA, the CDR3 is TGTGCCAGCAGTTTAGCGGCCCCGCAGGTCGAAAAACTGTTTTTT.

The table lists this clonotype with many counts. The chain uses TRBV29-1 and TRBJ1-1, with D tentatively TRBD1 (6 bases). Germline V CDR1 and CDR2: SQVTM, ANQGSEA. The CDR3 is made up of 14 amino acids. CDR3 DNA sequence: TGCACGGGTGGAGGGGGGATTTCGGGTCACCAAGCTTTCTTT. Protein: CTGGGGISGHQAFF.

The sample holds a few counts of this clonotype. The genes are TRBV12-3 or TRBV12-4 and TRBJ2-2; possible D gene TRBD1, 6 bases. This CDR3 region has 14 residues. V was pared by 5 bases and J by 5 bases, with 12 bases between. The CDR3 here is CASSPRQATGELFF. CDR3 in DNA: TGTGCCAGCAGTCCCCGACAGGCTACCGGGGAGCTGTTTTTT.

V usage is TRBV9 and J usage is TRBJ1-6, with a possible D match to TRBD1 (6 bases). Per germline, CDR1 SGDLS and CDR2 YYNGEE. V was shortened by 3 bases and J by 4 bases, with 14 bases between the two germline ends. CDR3 length: 16 amino acids. The CDR3 spells CASSDEGGVYNSPLHF. CDR3 nucleotides: TGTGCCAGCAGCGATGAGGGGGGAGTGTATAATTCACCCCTCCACTTT.